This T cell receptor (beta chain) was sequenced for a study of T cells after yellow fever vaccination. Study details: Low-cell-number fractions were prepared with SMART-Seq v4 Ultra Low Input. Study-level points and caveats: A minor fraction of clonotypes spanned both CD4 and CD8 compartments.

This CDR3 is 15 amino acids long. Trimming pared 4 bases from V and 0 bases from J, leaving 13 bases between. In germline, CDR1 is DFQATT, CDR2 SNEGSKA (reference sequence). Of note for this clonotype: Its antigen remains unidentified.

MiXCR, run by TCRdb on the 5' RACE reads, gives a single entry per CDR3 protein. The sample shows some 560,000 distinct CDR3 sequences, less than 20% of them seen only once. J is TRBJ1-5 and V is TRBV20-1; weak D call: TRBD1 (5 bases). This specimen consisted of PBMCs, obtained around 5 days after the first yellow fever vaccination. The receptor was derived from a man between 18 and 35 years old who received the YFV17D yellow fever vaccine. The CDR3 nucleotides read TGCAGTGCTATTCGGGACCACTATAGCAATCAGCCCCAGCATTTT. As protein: CSAIRDHYSNQPQHF.